The 28 T cell receptor beta chains below all came from one sample that was sequenced in a study of CD8 T cells in Susac syndrome. A quantity of about 0.5 to 1 ug RNA underwent reverse transcription using random hexamers. In TCRdb, the immunoSEQ multiplex PCR reads were re-called with MiXCR into one record per CDR3 protein. The sample contains some 200,000 distinct CDR3 sequences, about 95% of which appear only once. The sequenced sample consisted of CD4+ T cells from PBMCs. The receptors shown here come from a human donor with multiple sclerosis.

CDR3 sequence reads: CASSPSGGGNSPLHF. The CDR3 DNA reads TGTGCCAGCAGCCCTTCCGGGGGGGGGAATTCACCCCTCCACTTT. The rearrangement links TRBV3-1 to TRBJ1-6, with TRBD1 as a possible D gene (5 bases). Germline CDR1 and CDR2: LGHDT and YNNKEL (reference sequence). The V end lost 4 bases, the J end lost 7 bases, and 14 bases lay between the germline ends. This CDR3 has 15 amino acids. The entire variable domain, with the rest obtained from reference TRBV3-1 and TRBJ1-6, is as follows: DTAVSQTPKYLVTQMGNDKSIKCEQNLGHDTMYWYKQDSKKFLKIMFSYNNKELIINETVPNRFSPKSPDKAHLNLHINSLELGDSAVYFCASSPSGGGNSPLHFGNGTRLTVT.

The rearrangement joins TRBV18 to TRBJ2-7, with D perhaps matching TRBD2 (5 bases). The V gene's germline CDR1 is KGHSH and CDR2 LQKENI. The V and J ends lost 6 bases and 3 bases respectively, with 15 bases between them. The CDR3 spans 14 residues. CDR3 bases: TGTGCCAGCTCCAACCGGGGAGTAAGCTACGAGCAGTACTTC. It translates to CASSNRGVSYEQYF.

V and J are TRBV30 and TRBJ1-1; D is ambiguous. The length of the CDR3 is 11 residues. CDR1 is GTSNPN, CDR2 SVGIG, per germline (reference sequence). With 6 bases removed from V and 3 bases from J, the gap between germline ends came to 8 bases. This CDR3 is CACSGDTEAFF. The CDR3 coding sequence is TGTGCCTGCTCTGGGGACACTGAAGCTTTCTTT.

The genes are TRBV20-1 and TRBJ2-1, with 11 bases that match TRBD1. The CDR3 has 13 amino acids. Germline loops: CDR1 DFQATT, CDR2 SNEGSKA (reference sequence). Trimming removed 6 bases from V and 8 bases from J; junction bases left unmatched: 6. The CDR3 DNA sequence: TGCAGTGCCGAGGACAGGGGGCTGTATGAGCAGTTCTTC. This translates into CSAEDRGLYEQFF.

The CDR3 nucleotides read TGTGCCAGCAGCGCCCGGGACAGACAAGAGACCCAGTACTTC. Translating it yields CASSARDRQETQYF. This chain links TRBV7-9 with TRBJ2-5, with TRBD1 identical over 7 bases. V trimming: 5 bases; J trimming: 2 bases; junction bases outside the gene matches: 5. CDR1 is SEHNR, CDR2 FQNEAQ, per germline (reference sequence). The CDR3 runs 14 residues.

This clonotype was recorded only once. The DNA for the CDR3 is TGTGCCAGCAGCCCAGACGGACAGGACTACGAGCAGTACTTC. Its translation: CASSPDGQDYEQYF. The J gene is TRBJ2-7, the V gene TRBV2; 7 nucleotides line up with TRBD1. The CDR3 covers 14 residues. Per the germline V gene, CDR1 is SNHLY and CDR2 is FYNNEI. The V gene end was trimmed by 6 bases and the J gene end by 3 bases; junction bases not matched to a gene: 8.

The chain combines TRBV20-1 with TRBJ2-5; D gene ambiguous. Germline CDR1 reads DFQATT; CDR2 reads SNEGSKA (reference sequence). The CDR3 consists of 11 residues. The CDR3 DNA reads TGCAGCGCTGAAAGTGGTGAGACCCAGTACTTC. Protein sequence: CSAESGETQYF.

This rearrangement joins TRBV30 to TRBJ2-3, with TRBD2 as a possible D gene (6 bases). The V gene lost 2 bases and the J gene lost 0 bases, with 12 bases spanning the gap. CDR3 length: 15 residues. The germline V gene has CDR1 GTSNPN and CDR2 SVGIG (reference sequence). CDR3 sequence: CAWSLGTVSTDTQYF. As DNA, the CDR3 is TGTGCCTGGAGTCTGGGGACTGTTAGCACAGATACGCAGTATTTT.

Worth noting for this clonotype: The germline gene is not matched at one end of the junction; a read error may be the cause. J is TRBJ2-5 and V is TRBV9; 11 bases agree with TRBD2. Looked up from germline, CDR1 is SGDLS and CDR2 is YYNGEE. The CDR3 length is 16 residues. The CDR3 DNA reads as TGTGCCAGCAGCGTAGGTGGACTAGCGGGCCAAGAGACCCGGTACTTC. The encoded protein is CASSVGGLAGQETRYF.

The rearrangement links TRBV7-9 to TRBJ1-2; 10 nucleotides match TRBD1. Germline V CDR1 and CDR2: SEHNR, FQNEAQ (reference sequence). Unmatched junction bases numbered 2, after V lost 2 bases and J lost 5 bases. This CDR3 is built from 14 residues. CDR3 sequence reads: CASSLPGQGYGYTF. CDR3 sequence (DNA): TGTGCCAGCAGCTTACCGGGACAGGGGTATGGCTACACCTTC.

The rearrangement uses TRBV28 and TRBJ2-1; D may match TRBD1 or TRBD2 (5 bases each). Trimming left V 6 bases short and J 2 bases short, with 17 bases between. Germline V gives CDR1 MDHEN, CDR2 SYDVKM. CDR3 length: 16 amino acids. The CDR3 DNA is TGTGCCAGCAGCCCCGCAGGGAGACCTACCTACAATGAGCAGTTCTTC. Its translation: CASSPAGRPTYNEQFF.

The chain combines TRBV20-1 with TRBJ2-5; D perhaps matches TRBD1 (5 bases). The length of the CDR3 is 15 residues. CDR1 DFQATT and CDR2 SNEGSKA come from the germline V gene (reference sequence). V dropped 0 bases and J dropped 5 bases, with 16 bases sitting between them. CDR3 sequence reads: CSARDPARAGETQYF. For the CDR3, the DNA is TGCAGTGCTAGAGATCCGGCCAGGGCTGGCGAGACCCAGTACTTC.

The V and J genes are TRBV7-9 and TRBJ2-7, with D possibly matching TRBD1 (5 bases). Germline CDR1 reads SEHNR; CDR2 reads FQNEAQ (reference sequence). This CDR3 is built from 16 residues. Trimming removed 4 bases from V and 3 bases from J, with 19 bases in between. The DNA for the CDR3 is TGTGCCAGCAGCTCTGCAGGGCCGCCAACTTTCTACGAGCAGTACTTC. It translates to CASSSAGPPTFYEQYF.

The chain is built from TRBV7-8 and TRBJ2-7, with TRBD1 identical over 9 bases. Germline trimming cut 1 base from V and 6 bases from J; bases unmatched to any gene: 7. Germline-derived CDR1 and CDR2 are SGHVS and FQNEAQ. The CDR3 loop spans 15 amino acids. CDR3 amino acids: CASSLGGQGNSEQYF. The CDR3 region has the DNA TGTGCCAGCAGCTTAGGGGGACAGGGTAATAGCGAGCAGTACTTC.

The chain's CDR3 is CASSNVLLQGRVNYGYTF. CDR3 nucleotides: TGTGCCAGCAGCAACGTCCTCCTACAGGGGAGGGTGAACTATGGCTACACCTTC. This chain joins TRBV7-9 and TRBJ1-2, with TRBD1 identical over 7 bases. The CDR3 extends over 18 amino acids. With V trimmed by 5 bases and J by 2 bases, 17 bases remained unmatched. Per the germline V gene, CDR1 is SEHNR and CDR2 is FQNEAQ (reference sequence).

This clonotype was counted only a few times. This rearrangement joins TRBV5-1 to TRBJ1-1; D remains ambiguous. The germline V and J ends were trimmed by 0 bases and 0 bases, with 6 bases remaining between them. The CDR3 is 14 residues long. Per germline, CDR1 SGHRS and CDR2 YFSETQ. The CDR3 loop reads CASSLAGMNTEAFF. DNA of the CDR3: TGCGCCAGCAGCTTGGCAGGCATGAACACTGAAGCTTTCTTT.

This sequence joins TRBV7-2 and TRBJ2-7; possibly TRBD2 for D (5 bases). The V gene lost 1 base and the J gene lost 3 bases, with 10 bases spanning the gap. There are 14 residues in the CDR3. The germline gives CDR1 SGHTA, CDR2 FQGNSA. CDR3 in DNA: TGTGCCAGCAGCTTAGGGTCCGGGAACTACGAGCAGTACTTC. It yields the protein CASSLGSGNYEQYF.

The V call is TRBV11-1, the J call TRBJ1-1; D remains unclear. Germline lookup yields CDR1 SGHAT and CDR2 FQDESV (reference sequence). V was pared by 5 bases and J by 8 bases, with 12 bases between. The CDR3 extends over 12 amino acids. CDR3 amino acids: CASSHNRPEAFF. The CDR3 bases are TGTGCCAGCAGCCATAATCGACCCGAAGCTTTCTTT.

This clonotype was seen just once. The chain links TRBV9 to TRBJ2-6; D is undetermined. The germline V gene encodes CDR1 SGDLS and CDR2 YYNGEE. V was clipped by 0 bases and J by 2 bases, with 9 bases between them. CDR3 length equals 16 residues. DNA of the CDR3: TGTGCCAGCAGCGTAGGTGCCTACGCTGGGGCCAACGTCCTGACTTTC. The encoded protein is CASSVGAYAGANVLTF.

The chain is built from TRBV5-4 and TRBJ2-1, with D perhaps assigned TRBD1 or TRBD2 (5 bases each). The V end was cut by 4 bases, the J end by 5 bases, with 13 bases between. CDR1 is SGHNT and CDR2 is YYREEE in the germline V gene (reference sequence). The CDR3 consists of 14 residues. The CDR3 sequence is CASSLSGTHNEQFF. The DNA for the CDR3 is TGTGCCAGCAGCCTCTCCGGGACCCACAATGAGCAGTTCTTC.

The chain uses TRBV28 and TRBJ2-7; TRBD1 matches at 9 bases. The V and J ends lost 4 bases and 0 bases, in that order; junction bases with no gene match: 4. Germline V gives CDR1 MDHEN, CDR2 SYDVKM. The CDR3 runs to 15 residues. The chain's CDR3 is CASSSGQGLSYEQYF. CDR3 DNA: TGTGCCAGCAGTTCGGGACAGGGCCTCTCCTACGAGCAGTACTTC.

The V and J genes are TRBV3-1 and TRBJ1-2; D remains ambiguous. The CDR3 length is 13 residues. Germline assignment: CDR1 LGHDT and CDR2 YNNKEL (reference sequence). V dropped 4 bases and J dropped 8 bases, with 14 bases sitting between them. Here the CDR3 reads CASSPLQSSGYTF. CDR3 in DNA: TGTGCCAGCAGCCCGCTCCAGAGCTCAGGCTACACCTTC.

The chain is built from TRBV20-1 and TRBJ1-4; TRBD1 is a possible D gene (5 bases). The length of the CDR3 is 12 residues. Germline assignment: CDR1 DFQATT and CDR2 SNEGSKA (reference sequence). The V end lost 3 bases, the J end lost 8 bases, and 10 bases lay between the germline ends. DNA of the CDR3: TGCAGTGCTAGCCCCAGGGAGGAAAAACTGTTTTTT. Protein product: CSASPREEKLFF.

The rearrangement uses TRBV2 and TRBJ2-7; the match to TRBD1 covers 8 bases. The V gene end was trimmed by 4 bases and the J gene end by 3 bases; junction bases not matched to a gene: 8. Germline lookup yields CDR1 SNHLY and CDR2 FYNNEI. The CDR3 covers 15 residues. CDR3 nucleotides: TGTGCCAGCAGTGTCGGACAGGGTATCTACTACGAGCAGTACTTC. It specifies CASSVGQGIYYEQYF.

The genes are TRBV25-1 and TRBJ2-1; D is unresolved. The CDR3 extends over 12 amino acids. Germline V gene sequence: CDR1 MGHDK, CDR2 SYGVNS. The V and J ends lost 8 bases and 9 bases respectively, with 14 bases between them. The DNA for the CDR3 is TGTGCCAGCCAAGATACGGGTTTTGAGCAGTTCTTC. It is translated as CASQDTGFEQFF.

This chain uses TRBV20-1 with TRBJ2-4; D gene ambiguous. CDR3 size: 14 residues. With 5 bases removed from V and 0 bases from J, the gap between germline ends came to 11 bases. CDR1 is DFQATT, CDR2 SNEGSKA, per germline (reference sequence). The CDR3 reads CSADAPGAKNIQYF. CDR3 DNA: TGCAGTGCTGACGCCCCGGGAGCCAAAAACATTCAGTACTTC.

The chain is built from TRBV11-2 and TRBJ2-3; D unresolved. This CDR3 has 14 residues. V shed 5 bases and J shed 3 bases, with 12 bases lying between them. The V gene's germline CDR1 is SGHAT and CDR2 FQNNGV. The CDR3 loop is CASSHPWRTDTQYF. CDR3 bases: TGTGCCAGCAGCCACCCATGGCGGACAGATACGCAGTATTTT.

For the CDR3, the DNA is TGCGCCAGCACTCTGGGAGGGGACGCTGAAGCTTTCTTT. Residues: CASTLGGDAEAFF. This rearrangement joins TRBV5-1 to TRBJ1-1; tentative D call: TRBD1 (5 bases). The CDR3 consists of 13 residues. Between the trimmed V and J ends, which lost 6 bases and 6 bases, there was a span of 15 bases. Germline CDR1 is SGHRS and CDR2 is YFSETQ.